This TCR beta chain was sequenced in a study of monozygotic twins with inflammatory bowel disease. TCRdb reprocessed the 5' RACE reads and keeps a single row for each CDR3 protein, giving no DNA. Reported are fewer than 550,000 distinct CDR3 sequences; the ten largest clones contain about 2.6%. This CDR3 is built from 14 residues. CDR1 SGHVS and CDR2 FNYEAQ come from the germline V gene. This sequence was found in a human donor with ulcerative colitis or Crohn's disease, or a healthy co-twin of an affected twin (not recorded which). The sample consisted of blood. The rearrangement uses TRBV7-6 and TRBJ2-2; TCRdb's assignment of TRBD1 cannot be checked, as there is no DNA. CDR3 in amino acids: CASSPVAPGGELFF.